The present T cell receptor (beta chain) was sequenced within a study of CD8+CD57+ T cells in acquired aplastic anemia. Study information: Sorting CD4+ and CD8+ cells gave DNA averaging approximately 2.9 ug.

Trimming cost V 4 bases and J 5 bases, with 5 bases left between them. The germline CDR1 and CDR2 sequences are DFQATT and SNEGSKA (reference sequence). The CDR3 consists of 10 residues. This clonotype occurred many times. TCR beta VDJ and CDR3 profiling used genomic DNA as template. One entry per CDR3 protein results from TCRdb running MiXCR on the reads. The repertoire consists of 200,000 to 250,000 distinct CDR3 sequences, with 34% occurring once and the leading ten covering 0.95% to 1.2%. The sequenced sample was sorted CD4+, CD8+, or CD8+CD57+ T cells (not recorded which) from PBMCs. The receptor was derived from a human donor in good health, serving as a control. This chain joins TRBV20-1 and TRBJ2-5; D is ambiguous. The CDR3 loop is CSATLETQYF. CDR3 DNA sequence: TGCAGTGCTACGCTCGAGACCCAGTACTTC.